Below are 20 T cell receptor beta chains sequenced from a single sample in a study of shared clonotypes between healthy human individuals. The protocol was immunoSEQ multiplex PCR, while the TCRdb copy is restricted to in-frame clones and leaves out a portion. The table has some 2,500,000 clones, more than 85% seen once. Material for sequencing was naive CD4+ T cells from PBMCs. Described subset: CD45RA+ positively selected. These receptors all come from a man aged 18 to 35 in good health. Some clones in this sample may be carry-over from other donors' samples.

The rearrangement links TRBV6-1 to TRBJ2-1, with D possibly called TRBD1 or TRBD2 (5 bases each). Deletions cut 2 bases from V and 8 bases from J, with 19 bases between. Germline V gene data show CDR1 as MNHNS and CDR2 as SASEGT. This CDR3 is 16 amino acids long. The CDR3 loop is CASSETNPGRFDEQFF. DNA for the CDR3: TGTGCCAGCAGTGAAACCAATCCGGGACGGTTTGATGAGCAGTTCTTC.

Only one count was recorded for this clone. Other DNA sequences in the same sample also yield this CDR3. The chain combines TRBV27 with TRBJ1-6; D is ambiguous. In germline, CDR1 is MNHEY, CDR2 SMNVEV (reference sequence). V was clipped by 0 bases and J by 6 bases, with 0 bases between them. The CDR3 is 12 amino acids. Written as DNA, the CDR3 is TGTGCCAGCAGTTTATCTAATTCACCCCTCCACTTT. Its translation: CASSLSNSPLHF.

This chain links TRBV30 with TRBJ2-7; no firm D call. Germline CDR1 GTSNPN, CDR2 SVGIG (reference sequence). V lost 2 bases and J lost 9, with 14 bases in between. This CDR3 spans 12 amino acids. Here the CDR3 DNA reads TGTGCCTGGAGTCACCCCTCCACGGGGCAGTACTTC. Its translation: CAWSHPSTGQYF.

The V gene is TRBV10-3, the J gene TRBJ2-5, with D hard to call. In germline, CDR1 is ENHRY, CDR2 SYGVKD. CDR3 length: 13 amino acids. Trimming pared 4 bases from V and 5 bases from J, leaving 11 bases between. The CDR3 here is CAISVQIWETQYF. The CDR3 DNA is TGTGCCATCAGTGTCCAGATTTGGGAGACCCAGTACTTC.

The V gene is TRBV4-1, the J gene TRBJ2-1; maybe TRBD2 (6 bases). CDR1 and CDR2 (germline): MGHRA, YSYEKL. Deletions cut 1 base from V and 4 bases from J, with 11 bases between. This CDR3 has 15 residues. The CDR3 coding sequence is TGCGCCAGCAGCCAAGGTCTAGCGCCTTACAATGAGCAGTTCTTC. The encoded protein is CASSQGLAPYNEQFF.

The chain recombines TRBV18 with TRBJ1-3; D perhaps matches TRBD1 (5 bases). With 1 base removed from V and 3 bases from J, the gap between germline ends came to 13 bases. CDR1 is KGHSH, CDR2 LQKENI, per germline. The CDR3 has 16 residues. DNA of the CDR3: TGTGCCAGCTCACCACTGTATCAGGGTGTTGGAAACACCATATATTTT. This codes for CASSPLYQGVGNTIYF.

The chain combines TRBV28 with TRBJ2-5, with D possibly being TRBD2 (5 bases). The CDR3 is 14 amino acids. CDR1 is MDHEN and CDR2 is SYDVKM in the germline V gene. Trimming stripped 4 bases from V and 1 base from J, with 10 bases between. CDR3 coding DNA: TGTGCCAGCAGTTCCCGCCGGGGCCAAGAGACCCAGTACTTC. This codes for CASSSRRGQETQYF.

This chain uses TRBV5-4 with TRBJ2-6, with D perhaps TRBD1 (6 bases). The CDR3 is 18 amino acids. V dropped 0 bases and J dropped 0 bases, with 13 bases sitting between them. The germline gives CDR1 SGHNT, CDR2 YYREEE (reference sequence). CDR3 coding DNA: TGTGCCAGCAGCTTGGGTAGCACAGGGCCCTCTGGGGCCAACGTCCTGACTTTC. Its protein is CASSLGSTGPSGANVLTF.

This sequence joins TRBV19 and TRBJ2-5; 7 bases fit TRBD1. This CDR3 is built from 14 residues. Losses at the gene ends were 4 bases for V and 5 bases for J; bases not matched to a gene: 7. Germline CDR1 reads LNHDA; CDR2 reads SQIVND (reference sequence). CDR3 region: CASSTGQLSETQYF. Written as DNA, the CDR3 is TGTGCCAGTAGTACGGGACAGTTAAGCGAGACCCAGTACTTC. The complete variable domain, with remaining parts taken from reference TRBV19 and TRBJ2-5, reads DGGITQSPKYLFRKEGQNVTLSCEQNLNHDAMYWYRQDPGQGLRLIYYSQIVNDFQKGDIAEGYSVSREKKESFPLTVTSAQKNPTAFYLCASSTGQLSETQYFGPGTRLLVL.

This clone was seen only once. V gene TRBV2 combines with J gene TRBJ2-5; no clear D gene. The CDR3 length is 11 residues. Germline V gene sequence: CDR1 SNHLY, CDR2 FYNNEI. Between the trimmed V and J ends, which lost 2 bases and 11 bases, there was a span of 9 bases. The CDR3 DNA reads as TGTGCCAGCAGTGAATTAGGAGAGCAGTACTTC. Encoded protein: CASSELGEQYF.

The rearrangement links TRBV7-9 to TRBJ1-4; D is perhaps TRBD1 (6 bases). Trimming cost V 3 bases and J 4 bases, with 9 bases left between them. Germline assignment: CDR1 SEHNR and CDR2 FQNEAQ (reference sequence). The CDR3 loop spans 14 amino acids. The CDR3 coding sequence is TGTGCCAGCAGCTTGGGACACGATAATGAAAAACTGTTTTTT. Its translation is CASSLGHDNEKLFF.

The rearrangement uses TRBV28 and TRBJ1-2, with a possible D match to TRBD1 (6 bases). The CDR3 is 12 residues long. Germline assignment: CDR1 MDHEN and CDR2 SYDVKM. V dropped 8 bases and J dropped 7 bases, with 14 bases sitting between them. CDR3 residues: CASQLGGGGYTF. CDR3 DNA sequence: TGTGCCAGCCAGCTAGGAGGGGGTGGCTACACCTTC.

The rearrangement links TRBV5-1 to TRBJ2-1; D is ambiguous. The germline V gene has CDR1 SGHRS and CDR2 YFSETQ. This CDR3 region has 14 residues. V lost 10 bases and J lost 1, with 15 bases in between. CDR3 DNA sequence: TGCGCCTCCGTCCCGGCTGAGTCCTACAATGAGCAGTTCTTC. Its protein product is CASVPAESYNEQFF.

The chain links TRBV28 to TRBJ2-7; maybe TRBD1 (6 bases). Trimming cost V 1 base and J 2 bases, with 15 bases left between them. This CDR3 region has 16 residues. The germline V gene has CDR1 MDHEN and CDR2 SYDVKM. The CDR3 DNA follows: TGTGCCAGCAGTTTATTGGGCACAGGGATTACCTACGAGCAGTACTTC. This codes for CASSLLGTGITYEQYF.

This chain links TRBV6-5 with TRBJ1-6, with D possibly TRBD1 on 5 matching bases. Looked up from germline, CDR1 is MNHEY and CDR2 is SVGAGI. The CDR3 contains 16 residues. The ends were cut back, 0 bases at V and 9 bases at J, with 15 bases in the middle. The CDR3 DNA follows: TGTGCCAGCAGTTACTCGATCAGGGCCCAAGGTTCACCCCTCCACTTT. This translates into CASSYSIRAQGSPLHF.

Points on this clone: The identical CDR3 is also encoded by other nucleotide sequences in the sample. The V call is TRBV7-9, the J call TRBJ1-5; D is possibly TRBD1 (5 bases). V was trimmed by 4 bases and J by 6 bases, leaving 10 bases between them. Per germline, CDR1 SEHNR and CDR2 FQNEAQ (reference sequence). The CDR3 loop spans 13 amino acids. The CDR3 bases are TGTGCCAGCAGCTCCCAGGGTGGTCAGCCCCAGCATTTT. The encoded protein is CASSSQGGQPQHF.

The gene calls are TRBV10-3 and TRBJ2-7; 7 bases fit TRBD2. The junction had 12 bases not matched to a gene; V was cut back by 6 bases and J by 4 bases. This CDR3 is built from 15 residues. Germline V gene lookup returns CDR1 ENHRY and CDR2 SYGVKD. This CDR3 reads CAIRGRAGENYEQYF. CDR3 in DNA: TGTGCCATCAGGGGGAGGGCGGGAGAGAATTACGAGCAGTACTTC.

This chain links TRBV2 with TRBJ1-1; 7 bases are a match to TRBD1. This CDR3 comprises 14 residues. The V gene's germline CDR1 is SNHLY and CDR2 FYNNEI. V shed 11 bases, J shed 2 bases, and the junction held 11 bases outside the gene matches. The CDR3 bases are TGTGCCTTACAACGGAGGGGGCACAACACTGAAGCTTTCTTT. As protein: CALQRRGHNTEAFF.

In this sample, this clone turned up once. V is TRBV28 and J is TRBJ2-3; D gene uncertain. V lost 7 bases and J lost 6, with 8 bases in between. This CDR3 comprises 11 residues. The germline V gene encodes CDR1 MDHEN and CDR2 SYDVKM. The CDR3: CASTAPDTQYF. DNA for the CDR3: TGTGCCAGCACCGCGCCGGATACGCAGTATTTT.

This chain joins TRBV5-8 and TRBJ2-1; 10 bases align to TRBD1. J was trimmed by 4 bases and V by 4 bases; bases with no gene match: 20. Germline assignment: CDR1 SGHTS and CDR2 YDEGEE. The CDR3 spans 20 residues. The CDR3 region is CASSTRQGAMAGGRYNEQFF. The CDR3 bases are TGTGCCAGCAGCACTAGACAGGGGGCGATGGCGGGAGGACGATACAATGAGCAGTTCTTC.